The entry below gives a single T cell receptor (beta chain) sequence along with its context. The antigen it binds to is not known. No qualities accompany the bases; no much larger clone lies one base away. In Seattle, one collaborating source enrolled patients while the infection was active and tracked those patients longitudinally over the course of disease. The collaborating institutions used their own protocols to collect whole blood in K2EDTA tubes. For TCRbeta analysis, collaborator samples were shipped as frozen whole blood, as isolated PBMCs, or as DNA extracted from either sample type. This entry is derived from a study of blood T cell repertoires in COVID-19 (dated by TCRdb to the early 2020s). Notes on the research overall: Samples from collaborators originated in the United States, Italy and Spain and spanned both the acute and convalescent phases of COVID-19. The material from the prospective study consisted of cDNA or gDNA derived from T cells, B-cell-depleted T cells, or PBMCs. Deeply sampled blood TCRbeta repertoires from subjects exposed to, actively infected with, or recovered from COVID-19 were included in the dataset. The repertoires were released in a freely available public database meant as a resource for research on the immune response to SARS-CoV-2. Samples came from the ongoing ImmuneRACE study (first 160 participants) plus 1,254 subjects from 6 global collaborators. The sample metadata nearly always contained a de-identified subject ID, COVID-19 status, age in years and sex. Where available, HLA class I and class II types were obtained from metadata supplied by the sample provider rather than from assay-based typing.

The immunoSEQ Assay, a bias-controlled multiplex PCR, was used to amplify TCRbeta CDR3 regions from genomic DNA. Turning to the authors' computational methods: Nucleated cell counts per sample were estimated from amplification of reference gene primers within the assay. Sequence reads were collapsed and filtered to measure the absolute abundance of every unique TCRbeta CDR3 rearrangement. For each sample, productive Simpson clonality was calculated as the square root of Simpson's diversity index across productive rearrangements. Sourced from immuneACCESS, this table was stored by TCRdb with only in-frame sequences that have V and J called. A share of the clones is absent; for the studies checked, an unresolved V gene accounts for under half, and the remainder has no known explanation. Clonal size and the V and J genes are those of that table, whereas D and trimming came from the DNA. The sample table shows 350,000 to 400,000 clones, and 75% to 90% are seen once. The ten biggest clones cover around 7.4% of the sample.

CDR1 and CDR2 are drawn from the germline V gene: SGHRS, YFSETQ. The junction carries 8 bases between V and J, which are trimmed by 3 bases and 4 bases respectively. The CDR3 spans 12 residues, from the cysteine through the phenylalanine. Here the CDR3 DNA is all that survives: 36 bases in frame from base 1. Beyond this particular receptor, the publication reports: How much clinical and demographic metadata was included differed by source and by participant, and the metadata was provided uncurated.

This TCR was recovered from a woman aged 55 to 70 with COVID-19, enrolled during active disease. This receptor chain uses TRBV5-1 and TRBJ2-7, and the D gene may be TRBD2, 5 bases matching. The sequencing input was peripheral blood. The DNA sequence is as follows: TGCGCCAGCAGCTCGGGAATTTACGAGCAGTACTTC. This codes for CASSSGIYEQYF.